This TCR beta chain was identified in a study of T cell changes during pregnancy in multiple sclerosis (dated by TCRdb to between 2019 and 2020). About the investigation overall: In women with multiple sclerosis, the researchers looked at how the T cell repertoire shifted as pregnancy progressed.

This clone was observed a single time. Its antigen is not yet known. Nothing much larger sits one base from this clone, and base qualities are not available. One read alone provides weak support. Deletion took 6 bases off V and 5 bases off J, with a span of 16 bases between the germline ends. Its CDR3 holds 14 amino acids, cysteine through phenylalanine. Only CDR3 DNA is held: 42 bases, read in frame from base 1. For CDR1 and CDR2, the germline V gene lists MNHEY and SVGAGI. Library generation was performed with the immunoSEQ multiplex PCR assay. The clones in this table, taken by TCRdb from immuneACCESS, are in-frame only. Not every clone is retained; where verified, under half of the shortfall comes from an unresolved V gene, and the cause of the rest is unknown. Counted in this sample were fewer than 600 clones; 66% of them appeared once. The ten top clones hold 25% to 40% of the sample.

Sample: cultured CD4+ T cells. This sequence was found in a female patient with multiple sclerosis, enrolled in a pregnancy study. Some clones in this sample may be carry-over from other donors' samples. This chain is built from TRBV6-5 and TRBJ1-2, and the D gene may be TRBD1, 6 bases matching. The CDR3 reads as follows: CASSATGTGYGYTF. At the DNA level, the sequence is TGTGCCAGCAGCGCCACGGGAACAGGGTATGGCTACACCTTC.